The 4 T cell receptor beta chains reported below all come from one sample, sequenced in a study of beta chain features in type 1 diabetes. The sequenced template was cDNA made from the entire isolated RNA. Here immunoSEQ multiplex PCR was the method, and the copy in TCRdb shows in-frame clones only, minus some. The sample has a few hundred thousand clones; 9.5% to 13% are singletons. The sequencing sample was made of central memory CD4+ T cells from blood. The source is a man younger than 35 in good health.

The chain joins TRBV5-1 to TRBJ2-1; 14 positions agree with TRBD2. This CDR3 has 15 amino acids. V shed 2 bases, J shed 9 bases, and the junction held 4 bases outside the gene matches. Germline CDR1 and CDR2: SGHRS and YFSETQ. This CDR3 reads CASSFGLAGGAEQFF. In DNA form, the CDR3 reads TGCGCCAGCAGCTTCGGACTAGCGGGAGGAGCTGAGCAGTTCTTC.

By share of the sample, this clone is medium-sized. At the DNA level, this CDR3 is encoded by other sequences in the same sample as well. This chain connects TRBV5-4 to TRBJ2-1, with a possible D match to TRBD2 (7 bases). Trimming pared 4 bases from V and 8 bases from J, leaving 22 bases between. The CDR3 runs 16 residues. Germline assignment: CDR1 SGHNT and CDR2 YYREEE (reference sequence). The CDR3 protein is CASSLRLAAGGDEQFF. The CDR3 DNA reads TGTGCCAGCAGCCTCAGACTAGCCGCCGGGGGCGATGAGCAGTTCTTC.

This clone was found a few times. A much more abundant neighbour one base away suggests this may be a read error. Within the sample, other DNA sequences also encode this same CDR3. CDR3 DNA: TGTGCCAGCAGCTTAGCTTCCATGAACACTGAAGCTTTCTTT. Translated: CASSLASMNTEAFF. The gene calls are TRBV7-9 and TRBJ1-1, with D hard to call. The CDR3 length is 14 residues. Germline values: CDR1 SEHNR, CDR2 FQNEAQ (reference sequence). The V and J ends lost 0 bases and 0 bases respectively, with 5 bases between them.

This clone was observed a handful of times. CDR3 in amino acids: CASSQEQRSSYNEQFF. The CDR3 DNA follows: TGCGCCAGCAGCCAAGAACAGCGTAGCTCCTACAATGAGCAGTTCTTC. The rearrangement uses TRBV4-3 and TRBJ2-1; D call uncertain. The CDR3 contains 16 residues. Germline V gene lookup returns CDR1 LGHNA and CDR2 YSLEER. The ends were cut back, 0 bases at V and 0 bases at J, with 9 bases in the middle.